Listed below are T cell receptor beta chains from one sample, sequenced in a study of identical twins. TCRdb analysed the 5' RACE reads with MiXCR anew, one entry per CDR3 protein. The table has more than 400,000 distinct CDR3 sequences, 13% to 15% seen once. The data also belong to a second study, concerning yellow fever vaccine responses in identical twins.

Sequenced input: CD4+ T cells sorted from blood. Receptor source: a woman younger than 30 in good health. CDR3s include the opening cysteine and the closing phenylalanine or tryptophan. The D gene is left open where the match is weak. Clone size is not always given. Where it is, it says once, few, many or a class for expanded clones.

D	size	V	J	DNA	CDR3
TRBD2	-	TRBV24-1	TRBJ2-3	TGTGCCACCAGCGACGGGGCTAGCGGGGACACAGATACGCAGTATTTT	CATSDGASGDTDTQYF
-	few	TRBV7-9	TRBJ2-2	TGTGCCAGCAGCCGAAGCGGGCTTAGTTACACCGGGGAGCTGTTTTTT	CASSRSGLSYTGELFF
-	few	TRBV12-3/TRBV12-4	TRBJ1-1	TGTGCCAGCAGCTCCCTACCAGCACGAGGCGACACTGAAGCTTTCTTT	CASSSLPARGDTEAFF
-	-	TRBV29-1	TRBJ2-3	TGCAGCGTTGGGTTGGGTTGGGGCACAGATACGCAGTATTTT	CSVGLGWGTDTQYF
-	-	TRBV5-1	TRBJ2-5	TGCGCCAGCAGCTTGGACAGGGAGCCTAAGCGGGGAGAGACCCAGTACTTC	CASSLDREPKRGETQYF
-	-	TRBV10-3	TRBJ2-7	TGTGCCATCGGGAACACGGGAATAACCTCGAACGAGCAGTACTTC	CAIGNTGITSNEQYF
-	-	TRBV20-1	TRBJ2-1	TGCAGTGCTAGAGGTCTGGGGGCGAATGAGCAGTTCTTC	CSARGLGANEQFF
TRBD2	few	TRBV20-1	TRBJ2-1	TGCAGTGCTAGAGGACTAGCGGGACCCCATGAGCAGTTCTTC	CSARGLAGPHEQFF
TRBD2	few	TRBV20-1	TRBJ2-7	TGCAGTGCTAGAGAAAGGGACTATGGAAGGTATGTCTACGAGCAGTACTTC	CSARERDYGRYVYEQYF
-	-	TRBV27	TRBJ2-2	TGTGCCAGCAGTTTAGCAGGGCACAGGATCGCGCCCGGGGAGCTGTTTTTT	CASSLAGHRIAPGELFF
TRBD2	-	TRBV9	TRBJ2-3	TGTGCCAGCAGCGTAGTGGCGGGGGGAGTCACAGATACGCAGTATTTT	CASSVVAGGVTDTQYF
-	few	TRBV6-9	TRBJ2-4	TGTGCCAGCAGTTACCGCAACGGGGGCAGACCTTTCGCCAAAAACATTCAGTACTTC	CASSYRNGGRPFAKNIQYF
TRBD2	-	TRBV18	TRBJ2-1	TGTGCCAGTACAGGAGCGGGAGCCTACAATGAGCAGTTCTTC	CASTGAGAYNEQFF
-	-	TRBV3-1	TRBJ2-7	TGTGCCAGCAGCCGAGGGGTGGGACTTACCTACGAGCAGTACTTC	CASSRGVGLTYEQYF
-	-	TRBV20-1	TRBJ1-2	TGCAGTGCCCAGCCAGGAGACTATGGCTACACCTTC	CSAQPGDYGYTF
TRBD2	many	TRBV4-1	TRBJ2-5	TGCGCCAGCAGCCCATTAGTTAGCGGGAACGGAGAGACCCAGTACTTC	CASSPLVSGNGETQYF
-	-	TRBV7-2	TRBJ2-3	TGTGCCAGCAGCTTAGGAGATTTTTCTAGCACAGATACGCAGTATTTT	CASSLGDFSSTDTQYF
TRBD2	few	TRBV27	TRBJ2-3	TGTGCCAGCAGTTTACTAGCGGGAGGCCTGTGGGGCACAGATACGCAGTATTTT	CASSLLAGGLWGTDTQYF
-	-	TRBV5-5	TRBJ2-7	TGTGCCAGCAGCTTGAGTCTTGGGCAGTTGGTTTCGTACGAGCAGTACTTC	CASSLSLGQLVSYEQYF
TRBD1	few	TRBV20-1	TRBJ1-5	TGCAGTGCTAGAGGGACAGGGGGCGGTCAGCCCCAGCATTTT	CSARGTGGGQPQHF
TRBD2	few	TRBV5-1	TRBJ2-1	TGCGCCAGCAGCTTGGCTAGCGGGGGGGCACGGAATGAGCAGTTCTTC	CASSLASGGARNEQFF
TRBD1	few	TRBV7-8	TRBJ1-2	TGTGCCAGCAGCGTAAGGGTCGCTCGCCGGGACAGGGTTAACTATGGCTACACCTTC	CASSVRVARRDRVNYGYTF
TRBD2	-	TRBV10-1	TRBJ2-7	TGCGCCAGCAGTGAAGAGGCTAGCGGGCACTACGAGCAGTACTTC	CASSEEASGHYEQYF
-	few	TRBV12-3/TRBV12-4	TRBJ2-3	TGTGCCAGCAGGGAAGGGTTGCGTGGCACAGATACGCAGTATTTT	CASREGLRGTDTQYF
-	-	TRBV5-5	TRBJ2-3	TGTGCCAGCAGCTTCCCAGGGGTCACAGATACGCAGTATTTT	CASSFPGVTDTQYF
-	-	TRBV20-1	TRBJ2-1	TGCAGTGCTAGAGACGGGGACCTAAAGTTCTTC	CSARDGDLKFF
TRBD1	-	TRBV20-1	TRBJ2-2	TGCAGTGCTAGGGCAGGGGGGAACACCGGGGAGCTGTTTTTT	CSARAGGNTGELFF
-	few	TRBV9	TRBJ2-3	TGTGCCAGCAGCGTAGGTGAGACTGCTAGCACAGATACGCAGTATTTT	CASSVGETASTDTQYF
-	-	TRBV20-1	TRBJ2-1	TGCAGCGCTAGAATGTGGGCCCCTTTAGCGCTTGAGCAGTTCTTC	CSARMWAPLALEQFF
TRBD1	-	TRBV15	TRBJ2-5	TGTGCCACCAGCAGATCCTTCACAGGGGGCGGAGAGACCCAGTACTTC	CATSRSFTGGGETQYF
TRBD1	few	TRBV12-3/TRBV12-4	TRBJ1-2	TGTGCCAGCAGCGCCGGGACAGGGACTAACTATGGCTACACCTTC	CASSAGTGTNYGYTF
-	few	TRBV4-1	TRBJ2-3	TGCGCCAGCAGCTACAGAGGTTCAGGGGCTAGCACAGATACGCAGTATTTT	CASSYRGSGASTDTQYF
-	few	TRBV5-6	TRBJ2-7	TGTGCCAGCAGCTTGCGGCAGGGAGTCTACGAGCAGTACTTC	CASSLRQGVYEQYF
-	few	TRBV20-1	TRBJ2-3	TGCAGTGCCGTTCCTGGGGATACGCAGTATTTT	CSAVPGDTQYF
TRBD2	once	TRBV2	TRBJ2-1	TGTGCCAGCAGTGAAGCAGCGGGAGCCTACAATGAGCAGTTCTTC	CASSEAAGAYNEQFF
-	-	TRBV12-3/TRBV12-4	TRBJ2-2	TGTGCCAGCAGTTTAAGGGGTATCCAAGGCGAGCTGTTTTTT	CASSLRGIQGELFF
-	few	TRBV10-3	TRBJ2-7	TGTGCCATCAGTCAGCGTGGGGGAGAGGGAGAGCAGTACTTC	CAISQRGGEGEQYF
-	-	TRBV9	TRBJ2-3	TGTGCCAGCAGCGTAGAGGGGGGGGCGGGCACAGATACGCAGTATTTT	CASSVEGGAGTDTQYF
-	-	TRBV5-5	TRBJ2-5	TGTGCCAGCAGCTTGGATCCGAGCAGCCAAGAGACCCAGTACTTC	CASSLDPSSQETQYF